This T cell receptor (beta chain) is from a study of regulatory T cells in long-lasting Graves disease (dated by TCRdb to the early 2020s). About the investigation overall: Newly diagnosed Graves' disease patients had taken antithyroid drugs for less than 3 months. This study used TCR sequencing and RNA sequencing of peripheral blood to compare persistent Graves' disease patients against newly diagnosed Graves' disease patients. The study was registered as a clinical trial and conducted in China. A total of some 33 samples were covered by TCR sequencing, comprising about 13 persistent and 20 newly diagnosed Graves' disease patients. Overall results and qualifications from the work: Preferential use of TRBV28, TRBJ1-2 and TRBJ2-5 was observed in persistent disease, whereas TRBV20-1 and TRBJ2-1 were favored in newly diagnosed disease. Persistent Graves' disease patients showed lower TCR Shannon entropy and fewer highly expanded clones than newly diagnosed patients, suggesting clonal expansion. Patients with persistent disease shared more public clonotypes (under 3,000) than newly diagnosed patients did (966). As a limitation, the authors acknowledged that the small sample size may reduce accuracy. Sequencing and analysis were restricted to the TCR beta chain. Peripheral blood alone was examined, since thyroid tissue, which constituted the primary lesion, could not be accessed.

This clonotype has a count of ten or more. There is no known antigen for this receptor. No much larger clone is present one base from it, and per-base qualities are unavailable. Via the germline V gene, CDR1 is MGHRA and CDR2 YSYEKL. From the cysteine through the phenylalanine, the CDR3 covers 15 amino acids. Only CDR3 DNA remains: 45 bases, in frame from the first base. Relative to germline, V is missing 4 bases and J is missing 3 bases, with 6 bases of the junction outside any gene match. The intended sense of this specimen's time point label: newly diagnosed GD, antithyroid drugs for less than 3 months. RNA was extracted from PBMCs in TRIzol for both TCR sequencing and RNA sequencing. The diagnosis of Graves' disease followed American Thyroid Association guidelines. Patients were recruited from an endocrinology department in Xi'an, China. From each patient, around 8.3 milliliters of peripheral blood was collected into an EDTA anticoagulant tube. PBMCs were isolated by Ficoll Paque Plus density gradient separation without further T cell sorting. An Agilent 2100 Bioanalyzer and agarose gel were used to check RNA quality, and a NanoDrop 2000 was used to measure RNA concentration.

The library was made by multiplex PCR. These reads were obtained on an Illumina HiSeq 4000. iRepertoire HTBI primers and Arm-PCR amplification of CDR3 regions were used to construct TCR beta libraries. Before sequencing, the PCR products underwent gel purification. The original methods were these. Gene usage analysis of CDR3 amino acid clonotypes used the approximately 56 TRBV and around 14 TRBJ segments found across samples. COPE and FqMerger were used to merge the filtered high-quality paired reads into contigs. BLAST was used to align contigs to IMGT TRBV, TRBD and TRBJ reference genes, and CDR3 was defined according to IMGT. Any clonotype with a frequency above 0.1% was counted as a highly expanded clone. Shannon entropy served as the measure of repertoire diversity, while the Gini coefficient captured V-J evenness. Clonotypes shared by more than one individual were considered public. The public sequencing data were trimmed at Q25 with fastp and processed into clonotypes with MiXCR by TCRdb, which kept only in-frame beta chains. Here each entry gathers all rows of one CDR3 protein and keeps the most common genes and DNA. None of the V and J calls come from the authors' own analysis; TCRdb made them. The table for this sample lists over 350,000 distinct CDR3 sequences; about 15% of them were counted only once. About 7.6% of the sample belongs to the ten largest clones.

The data also belong to a second study, concerning T cells in Graves' hyperthyroidism and ophthalmopathy. As that second study puts it: Stable Graves' hyperthyroidism was defined as the absence of progression to ophthalmopathy over 18 months of follow-up. Hyperthyroidism patients were newly diagnosed, had a disease duration of under 2 months, and were aged 18 to 65 years. The study excluded patients with uncontrolled infections, other autoimmune diseases, pregnancy or lactation. Diagnoses relied on clinical symptoms, serum thyroxine and TRAb, thyroid ultrasound and orbital computed tomography. For the first round of RT-PCR on the TCR CDR3, the HTBI primer set was used together with the Qiagen OneStep RT-PCR kit. Most expanded thyroid clonotypes (frequency above 0.001) were also detected in blood, suggesting blood repertoires may reflect thyroid immune responses. Ophthalmopathy was separated from stable hyperthyroidism by a 13 V-J signature model, with approximately 85% sensitivity and approximately 84% specificity obtained in cross-validation and 80%/75% obtained in testing. In validation, the model predicted progression to ophthalmopathy a median of 6.5 months before onset, with about 71% sensitivity and just under 75% specificity. To identify distinguishing TCR V-J signatures, a discovery cohort of 95 to 100 patients was used, comprising some 45 with Graves' ophthalmopathy and roughly 60 with stable Graves' hyperthyroidism. Whether ophthalmopathy could be predicted prospectively was tested in an independent validation cohort made up of about 18 hyperthyroidism patients plus 17 patients who later progressed to ophthalmopathy. The roughly 100 discovery patients were randomly divided into training and test sets at a 7:3 ratio. In about 6 Graves' hyperthyroidism patients, the study also compared T-cell repertoires from thyroid tissue with T-cell repertoires from blood. After sampling, hyperthyroidism patients received methimazole starting at 30 mg daily, and ophthalmopathy patients received high-dose intravenous methylprednisolone. The libraries were constructed in a second round of multiplex PCR and then size-selected and purified. Libraries were sequenced paired-end with 100 bp reads on an Illumina HiSeq2000. Raw data were processed with SOAPnuke, discarding reads with adapters, uncalled bases, mean Phred below 15, or no exact constant-primer or identifier match. High-quality paired reads were merged with COPE v1.2.5, and unique nucleotide sequences were defined as clonotypes. Clonotypes were aligned to IMGT TRBV, TRBD and TRBJ reference segments using MiTCR v1.1. Analysis was restricted to V-J combinations with a frequency above 0.0001, which covered 99.2% of repertoires. A TCS score was defined as the ratio of F50 (clonal expansion) to E x V (chaos), with BLOSUM62-based TCRdist applied between CDR3 peptides within each V-J. Welch's t-statistics and random forest reduced 500 to 650 V-J features to some 14, which were used in a naive Bayes classifier (R e1071). No statistical method was used to set the sample size in advance, and investigators knew the group allocation. The paper reports TCR Vbeta CDR3 sequencing of more than 120 peripheral blood samples: approximately 43 ophthalmopathy, 75 to 80 hyperthyroidism and approximately 17 progressor patients.

This sample comprised peripheral blood mononuclear cells (PBMCs), obtained at new diagnosis, from a patient treated with antithyroid drugs. Recombination joined TRBV4-1 with TRBJ2-7, with 10 bases aligning to TRBD2. The sequence was collected from a woman between 40 and 55 years old with Graves disease. Donor details come from another sample of the same person, matched by shared clones. The sequenced DNA: TGCGCCAGCAGCCCCTGGCTAGCGGGAGACTACGAGCAGTACTTC. The encoded protein is CASSPWLAGDYEQYF.